This T cell receptor beta chain is drawn from a study of early T cells in non-severe SARS-CoV-2 infection. At the level of the study: Chains from this unsorted whole-blood bulk RNA could not be paired. Study conclusions and caveats: Private and CD4 specificities were missed by VDJdb matching, which favored anti-spike CD8 responses.

This clonotype was seen many times. What it binds is not known. The CDR3 is 12 residues long. V was cut by 1 base and J by 9 bases, with 7 bases left in between. Germline V lookup: CDR1 SGHAT, CDR2 FQDESV (reference sequence). Attachment of unique molecular identifiers was made to individual cDNA molecules. TCRdb called the 5' RACE reads again in MiXCR, with one record for every CDR3 protein. Among about 19,000 distinct CDR3 sequences, roughly 4.6% were seen once, and the ten largest hold approximately 6.6%. The J gene is TRBJ2-1, the V gene TRBV11-1; no clear D. The source of this sequence is an adult who was a healthcare worker with PCR-confirmed SARS-CoV-2 infection or an uninfected control (not recorded which). Sequenced sample: whole blood. The CDR3 loop is CASSLDSGEQFF. DNA of the CDR3: TGTGCCAGCAGCTTAGACTCTGGTGAGCAGTTCTTC.